These T cell receptor beta chains were read from a single sample in a study of kidney transplant recipient with SARS-CoV-2 infection. TCRdb passed the reads through MiXCR, listing each CDR3 protein once. The table lists approximately 250,000 distinct CDR3 sequences, 25% to 30% of them singletons. This specimen was a blood sample, taken at baseline and between days 110 and 120 from a kidney transplant recipient. These receptors originate from a male patient aged 30 to 40 who had COVID-19 and was a kidney transplant recipient. Some T cells could come from the graft donor. Both conserved end residues are part of each CDR3. D genes are given only for firm matches. The size of a clone is reported for some rows only, either as once, few or many, or as a class for expanded clones.

j_gene	abundance	d_gene	v_gene	CDR3aa	CDR3nt
TRBJ1-1	many	.	TRBV6-6	CASKMTAENTEAFF	TGTGCCAGCAAAATGACAGCAGAGAACACTGAAGCTTTCTTT
TRBJ2-3	few	.	TRBV24-1	CATKDPRSDTQYF	TGTGCCACCAAGGATCCTAGATCAGATACGCAGTATTTT
TRBJ1-2	many	.	TRBV3-1	CASSYWVTLRKTYGYTF	TGTGCCAGCAGCTATTGGGTCACCCTTCGAAAGACCTATGGCTACACCTTC
TRBJ1-2	many	.	TRBV5-6	CASCNVNSRKTYGYTF	TGTGCCAGCTGTAATGTCAATAGTCGAAAGACCTATGGCTACACCTTC
TRBJ2-3	few	TRBD2	TRBV3-1	CASSQELGGSDTQYF	TGTGCCAGCAGCCAAGAATTGGGGGGGTCCGATACGCAGTATTTT
TRBJ2-6	many	.	TRBV6-5	CASSYSRAGANVLTF	TGTGCCAGCAGTTACTCAAGGGCTGGGGCCAACGTCCTGACTTTC
TRBJ2-5	many	.	TRBV3-1	CASSQVFPISFSETQYF	TGTGCCAGCAGCCAAGTGTTTCCCATTTCTTTCTCTGAGACCCAGTACTTC
TRBJ1-2	few	.	TRBV3-1	CASSPPGTLRKTYGYTF	TGTGCCAGCAGCCCTCCAGGCACCCTTCGAAAGACCTATGGCTACACCTTC
TRBJ2-7	.	.	TRBV20-1	CNASRFGDRNYEQYF	TGCAATGCTAGTAGATTCGGAGACAGAAACTACGAGCAGTACTTC
TRBJ2-1	few	.	TRBV6-5	CASSYGTLDDEQFF	TGTGCCAGCAGTTACGGGACACTAGACGATGAGCAGTTCTTC
TRBJ2-1	few	TRBD2	TRBV6-5	CASTNPGGGDGNEQFF	TGTGCCAGCACCAATCCTGGGGGAGGGGACGGCAATGAGCAGTTCTTC
TRBJ1-4	many	TRBD1	TRBV9	CASSVGQSWGQNLANEKLFF	TGTGCCAGCAGCGTAGGACAGTCTTGGGGACAGAATCTCGCTAATGAAAAACTGTTTTTT
TRBJ1-1	.	TRBD1	TRBV12-3/TRBV12-4	CASSPGWGQEGGAFF	TGTGCCAGCAGTCCCGGATGGGGACAGGAGGGGGGAGCGTTCTTT
TRBJ2-7	many	.	TRBV5-1	CASSLVVGTSYEQYF	TGCGCCAGCAGCTTGGTCGTGGGCACTTCCTACGAGCAGTACTTC
TRBJ1-2	many	TRBD1	TRBV9	CASSVVWEVGGQAARSYTF	TGTGCCAGCAGCGTAGTTTGGGAGGTGGGCGGACAGGCCGCGAGAAGCTACACCTTC
TRBJ1-1	many	.	TRBV12-5	CASGRSRSNTEAFF	TGTGCTAGTGGCCGGTCGCGGTCCAACACTGAAGCTTTCTTT
TRBJ2-5	few	TRBD2	TRBV5-1	CASRIDSGRETQYF	TGCGCCAGCCGGATAGATAGCGGGAGAGAGACCCAGTACTTC
TRBJ2-2	few	.	TRBV5-4	CASSKRGVNTGELLF	TGTGCCAGCAGCAAAAGGGGAGTTAACACCGGGGAGCTGCTTTTT
TRBJ1-2	many	TRBD1	TRBV3-1	CASSQERAGGRANYGYTF	TGTGCCAGCAGCCAAGAAAGGGCAGGGGGCCGCGCTAACTATGGCTACACCTTC
TRBJ2-1	many	.	TRBV5-1	CASSLAQGGAGEQFF	TGCGCCAGCAGCTTGGCCCAGGGGGGGGCTGGGGAGCAGTTCTTC
TRBJ1-2	many	.	TRBV4-3	CASSNFEGRRKTYGYTF	TGCGCCAGCAGCAACTTTGAAGGACGTCGAAAGACCTATGGCTACACCTTC
TRBJ2-1	.	TRBD2	TRBV19	CASQREGDNEQFF	TGTGCCAGCCAGCGGGAGGGGGACAATGAGCAGTTCTTC
TRBJ2-5	.	.	TRBV5-4	CASSLGGVGETQYF	TGTGCCAGCAGCTTGGGAGGGGTCGGGGAGACCCAGTACTTC
TRBJ1-1	many	.	TRBV29-1	CSVGENTEAFF	TGCAGCGTTGGTGAGAACACTGAAGCTTTCTTT
TRBJ1-2	many	TRBD1	TRBV14	CASSLARLGTGRGYTF	TGTGCCAGCAGCCTCGCCCGCCTGGGGACAGGTAGAGGCTACACCTTC
TRBJ2-5	many	TRBD2	TRBV7-2	CASSLSTGGGETQYF	TGTGCCAGCAGCTTAAGCACGGGGGGGGGAGAGACCCAGTACTTC
TRBJ2-3	.	.	TRBV5-4	CASSLPLSGTTDTQYF	TGTGCCAGCAGCTTACCGTTAAGCGGAACCACAGATACGCAGTATTTT
TRBJ1-1	many	TRBD1	TRBV2	CASREIKDREAFF	TGTGCCAGCAGGGAAATAAAGGACAGGGAGGCTTTCTTT
TRBJ2-5	many	.	TRBV7-2	CASSLGVLETQYF	TGTGCCAGCAGCTTAGGGGTTCTGGAGACCCAGTACTTC
TRBJ1-5	many	.	TRBV19	CASSIQTDAYQPQHF	TGTGCCAGTAGCATCCAGACAGATGCGTATCAGCCCCAGCATTTT
TRBJ1-2	many	.	TRBV7-8	CASSLSKFTRKTYGYTF	TGTGCCAGCAGCTTGTCAAAGTTTACCCGAAAGACCTATGGCTACACCTTC
TRBJ2-1	.	TRBD1	TRBV20-1	CSASGTVSYNEQLF	TGCAGTGCTAGCGGGACAGTCTCCTACAATGAGCAGCTCTTC
TRBJ1-3	many	TRBD1	TRBV19	CASSIAGTGEGNTIYF	TGTGCCAGTAGTATAGCGGGGACAGGGGAAGGAAACACCATATATTTT
TRBJ1-5	many	TRBD1	TRBV19	CASKGTDSNQPQHF	TGTGCCAGTAAAGGGACAGATAGCAATCAGCCCCAGCATTTT
TRBJ2-7	many	TRBD1	TRBV2	CASIEQGYEQYF	TGTGCCAGCATCGAACAGGGGTACGAGCAGTACTTC
TRBJ2-5	many	TRBD2	TRBV30	CAWSPGLAGDETQYF	TGTGCCTGGAGTCCGGGACTAGCGGGAGATGAGACCCAGTACTTC
TRBJ1-2	many	.	TRBV7-9	CASSFFDGDYGYTF	TGTGCCAGCAGCTTCTTCGACGGGGACTATGGCTACACCTTC
TRBJ1-2	many	.	TRBV6-5	CASSKGGLLYGYTF	TGTGCCAGCTCGAAAGGGGGACTACTATATGGCTACACCTTC
TRBJ2-2	many	.	TRBV18	CASSLRTGTVTSGNTGELFF	TGTGCCAGCTCACTTCGGACAGGGACCGTTACTAGCGGGAACACCGGGGAGCTGTTTTTT
TRBJ2-3	few	.	TRBV28	CASSLLGPEGQYF	TGTGCCAGCAGTTTATTGGGCCCCGAGGGTCAGTATTTT
TRBJ1-2	many	.	TRBV12-2	CASRNTQTPRKTYGYTF	TGTGCAAGTCGCAATACACAGACTCCACGAAAGACCTATGGCTACACCTTC
TRBJ2-7	many	TRBD1	TRBV5-1	CASRPLGQPYEQYF	TGCGCCAGCAGGCCATTGGGACAGCCCTACGAGCAGTACTTC